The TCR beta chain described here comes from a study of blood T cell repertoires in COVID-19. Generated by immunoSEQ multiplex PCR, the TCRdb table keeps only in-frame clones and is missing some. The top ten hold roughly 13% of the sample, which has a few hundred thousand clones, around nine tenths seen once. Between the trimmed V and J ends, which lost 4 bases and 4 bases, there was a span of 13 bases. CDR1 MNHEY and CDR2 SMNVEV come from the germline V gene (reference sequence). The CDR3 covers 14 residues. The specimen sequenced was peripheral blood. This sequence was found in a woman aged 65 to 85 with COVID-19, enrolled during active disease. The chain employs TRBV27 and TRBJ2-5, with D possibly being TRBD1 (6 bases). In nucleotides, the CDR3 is TGTGCCAGCAGTTGGAGCAGGGGCCGAGAGACCCAGTACTTC. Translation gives CASSWSRGRETQYF.